This TCR beta chain was recovered during a study of T cell responses to AZD1222 COVID-19 vaccine. Germline-derived CDR1 and CDR2 are SGHVS and FQNEAQ. The ends lost 1 base at V and 5 bases at J; junction bases unmatched: 5. The CDR3 loop spans 15 amino acids. The protocol was immunoSEQ multiplex PCR, while the TCRdb copy is restricted to in-frame clones and leaves out a portion. The sample records 150,000 to 200,000 clones, roughly 90% being singletons. On this clone itself: Its specificity is unknown.

Regarding the study as a whole: Spike-spanning, vaccine-associated CD4 TCRs were dominant at 160-218 and 743-854. Baseline seropositivity characterized only a handful of AZD1222 recipients. Possibly, clonal diversity was underestimated; donors were largely white British and included more females. Spike-specific TCR repertoires showed rising breadth and depth after two AZD1222 doses.

The chain uses TRBV7-8 and TRBJ2-1; TRBD2 agrees at 7 bases. Sequenced here: peripheral blood, sampled on day 0 of AZD1222 vaccination. The receptor was isolated from an adult in good health. In DNA form, the CDR3 reads TGTGCCAGCAGCTTAGTGGGCGGGGGAGACAATGAGCAGTTCTTC. Translated, it gives CASSLVGGGDNEQFF.